This TCR beta chain was captured by sequencing in a study of T cells in Graves' hyperthyroidism and ophthalmopathy. The overall study: Pretreatment peripheral blood was obtained at initial diagnosis. Regarding the study as a whole: The majority of expanded thyroid clonotypes above 0.001 also appeared in blood.

This clonotype was seen more than once but under ten times. Its target is not known. Amplified regions were TCR beta CDR3 sequences from RNA transcripts. HTBI primers were employed in a first-round RT-PCR of the TCR CDR3. MiXCR, applied by TCRdb to the multiplex PCR reads, yields one record per CDR3 protein. The table shows under 350,000 distinct CDR3 sequences, with 15% to 20% occurring only once. This CDR3 has 20 amino acids. V lost 4 bases to trimming and J lost 4 bases; unmatched junction nucleotides: 16. Germline assignment: CDR1 LGHNA and CDR2 YNFKEQ. The source material was blood. This clonotype was sampled from a woman between 55 and 75 years old with Graves' ophthalmopathy. V is TRBV4-2 and J is TRBJ2-2; 12 bases fit TRBD2. The CDR3 bases are TGTGCCAGCAGCCTTCGGCCCGGGACTAGCGGGCCACCATTCACCGGGGAGCTGTTTTTT. Translated: CASSLRPGTSGPPFTGELFF.